This entry lists 19 T cell receptor beta chains sequenced from one sample in a study of spatial heterogeneity in lung cancer. TCRdb ran MiXCR on the 5' RACE reads and lists one entry per CDR3 protein. Here the sample spans about 38,000 distinct CDR3 sequences, roughly 8% being singletons. Regarding time point: sample taken at primary tumor resection. TCRs were sequenced from unsorted whole RNA of tumor, nontumor lung or PBMC. The material was PBMCs, obtained at surgery. All receptors derive from a male donor with early-stage non-small cell lung cancer.

This clonotype has at least ten counts. The CDR3: CASRRTSGRLQANTGELFF. The CDR3 DNA follows: TGTGCCAGCAGACGGACTAGCGGGCGGCTACAAGCGAACACCGGGGAGCTGTTTTTT. The chain has TRBV6-2 or TRBV6-3 and TRBJ2-2, with TRBD2 identical over 11 bases. Germline V lookup: CDR1 MNHEY, CDR2 SVGEGT. Unmatched junction bases numbered 12, after V lost 6 bases and J lost 0 bases. This CDR3 comprises 19 residues.

This clonotype was observed many times. The CDR3 loop reads CASSVGQGPNQPQHF. Written as DNA, the CDR3 is TGCGCCAGCAGCGTGGGACAGGGACCCAATCAGCCCCAGCATTTT. The chain has TRBV5-1 and TRBJ1-5; 9 bases are a match to TRBD1. Germline CDR1 and CDR2: SGHRS and YFSETQ. Trimming took 4 bases from V and 3 from J; bases not matched to a gene: 5. The CDR3 consists of 15 residues.

The V call is TRBV4-3, the J call TRBJ2-7; possibly TRBD1 for D (7 bases). V was clipped by 1 base and J by 4 bases, with 17 bases between them. The CDR3 totals 16 residues. CDR1 is LGHNA and CDR2 is YSLEER in the germline V gene. The CDR3 nucleotides are TGCGCCAGCAGCCAAGGTTATGGGGCAGGGGGGTACGAGCAGTACTTC. Residues: CASSQGYGAGGYEQYF.

The genes are TRBV4-1 and TRBJ2-7; D might be TRBD1 (6 bases). This CDR3 has 11 amino acids. The germline gives CDR1 MGHRA, CDR2 YSYEKL. Trimming removed 4 bases from V and 8 bases from J, with 9 bases in between. CDR3 loop: CASSLTGKQYF. CDR3 DNA: TGCGCCAGCAGCCTTACAGGGAAGCAGTACTTC.

This clonotype has a count of ten or more. The V gene is TRBV24-1, the J gene TRBJ2-1; D is ambiguous. Germline V gene sequence: CDR1 KGHDR, CDR2 SFDVKD. Trimming removed 7 bases from V and 6 bases from J, with 12 bases in between. This CDR3 has 13 residues. This CDR3 is CATRPNVGNEQFF. For the CDR3, the DNA is TGTGCCACCAGGCCTAATGTGGGCAATGAGCAGTTCTTC.

V and J are TRBV5-4 and TRBJ1-3, with D possibly matching TRBD1 (5 bases). Germline CDR1 SGHNT, CDR2 YYREEE (reference sequence). Trimming stripped 3 bases from V and 0 bases from J, with 10 bases between. The CDR3 is made up of 15 amino acids. CDR3 nucleotide sequence: TGTGCCAGCAGCTATGACAGCCGCTCTGGAAACACCATATATTTT. Protein: CASSYDSRSGNTIYF. The full variable domain, with the rest looked up from reference TRBV5-4 and TRBJ1-3, is ETGVTQSPTHLIKTRGQQVTLRCSSQSGHNTVSWYQQALGQGPQFIFQYYREEENGRGNFPPRFSGLQFPNYSSELNVNALELDDSALYLCASSYDSRSGNTIYFGEGSWLTVV.

This clonotype was seen many times. The rearrangement joins TRBV11-1 to TRBJ2-1, with TRBD2 matching 10 bases. V trimming: 5 bases; J trimming: 7 bases; junction bases outside the gene matches: 14. The V gene's germline CDR1 is SGHAT and CDR2 FQDESV (reference sequence). This CDR3 has 17 amino acids. The CDR3 DNA sequence: TGTGCCAGCAGCCTCTGGCTCGGCGGGACTAGCGCGAATGAGCAGTTCTTC. It translates to CASSLWLGGTSANEQFF.

The V call is TRBV27, the J call TRBJ1-5; 8 nucleotides line up with TRBD1. This CDR3 spans 15 amino acids. The germline CDR1 and CDR2 sequences are MNHEY and SMNVEV (reference sequence). Trimming removed 5 bases from V and 2 bases from J; junction bases left unmatched: 5. The DNA of the CDR3 is TGTGCCAGCAGTCCCGGACAGGGACGCAATCAGCCCCAGCATTTT. It specifies CASSPGQGRNQPQHF.

This clonotype was observed at least ten times. This chain connects TRBV5-1 to TRBJ2-3, with a tentative D call TRBD2 (6 bases). Per germline, CDR1 SGHRS and CDR2 YFSETQ. CDR3 length: 15 amino acids. V lost 3 bases and J 0 bases, leaving 11 bases between the germline ends. The CDR3 region has the DNA TGCGCCAGCAGCTGGGGCGGGGTGAGCACAGATACGCAGTATTTT. Translation gives CASSWGGVSTDTQYF.

The table lists this clonotype with many counts. The chain uses TRBV6-1 and TRBJ1-5; maybe TRBD1 (5 bases). CDR1 and CDR2 from the germline V gene are MNHNS and SASEGT. The CDR3 is 15 amino acids. Trimming shortened V by 4 bases and J by 4 bases, and 14 bases separated the two germline ends. The CDR3 reads CASSAYRTGNQPQHF. CDR3 DNA sequence: TGTGCCAGCAGTGCCTACAGGACTGGTAATCAGCCCCAGCATTTT.

The rearrangement joins TRBV4-2 to TRBJ2-1; 7 positions match TRBD2. The ends lost 3 bases at V and 8 bases at J; junction bases unmatched: 13. The CDR3 covers 16 residues. Looked up from germline, CDR1 is LGHNA and CDR2 is YNFKEQ. In DNA form, the CDR3 reads TGTGCCAGCAGCCAGGGCCGGGACTATTTATCTGATGAGCAGTTCTTC. Translating gives CASSQGRDYLSDEQFF.

This clonotype was seen at least ten times. The chain carries TRBV12-3 or TRBV12-4 and TRBJ2-2; D might be TRBD2 (6 bases). V was pared by 6 bases and J by 0 bases, with 14 bases between. The CDR3 spans 16 residues. The CDR3: CASRDTGVSNTGELFF. The CDR3 DNA is TGTGCCAGCAGGGATACGGGGGTATCGAACACCGGGGAGCTGTTTTTT.

The sample holds many counts of this clonotype. V gene TRBV29-1 combines with J gene TRBJ2-1, with D perhaps matching TRBD1 (6 bases). This CDR3 comprises 13 residues. V lost 6 bases and J 4 bases, leaving 13 bases between the germline ends. Germline CDR1 is SQVTM and CDR2 is ANQGSEA. The CDR3 DNA reads as TGCAGCGTCCCGGGACATAGGTACAATGAGCAGTTCTTC. This translates into CSVPGHRYNEQFF.

Ten or more counts support this clonotype. As DNA, the CDR3 is TGTGCCAGCAGCTTGTTGTCAGGGGTTGAAGCTTTCTTT. As protein: CASSLLSGVEAFF. The chain links TRBV5-6 to TRBJ1-1; a possible D gene is TRBD1 (6 bases). Germline CDR1 is SGHDT and CDR2 is YYEEEE. Trimming took 1 base from V and 7 from J, leaving 11 bases between them. The CDR3 extends over 13 amino acids.

The V and J genes are TRBV7-3 and TRBJ1-4; no clear D gene. Trimming pared 2 bases from V and 5 bases from J, leaving 9 bases between. Germline CDR1 SGHTA, CDR2 FQGTGA. CDR3 length: 14 amino acids. The CDR3 DNA follows: TGTGCCAGCAGCTTAGGAGGGCCCAATGAAAAACTGTTTTTT. Its translation: CASSLGGPNEKLFF.

This clonotype occurred a few times. V and J are TRBV7-3 and TRBJ1-1; no firm D call. The CDR3 spans 13 residues. The V and J ends lost 2 bases and 3 bases respectively, with 7 bases between them. Germline loops: CDR1 SGHTA, CDR2 FQGTGA. The CDR3 DNA reads TGTGCCAGCAGCTTATGGGAATACACTGAAGCTTTCTTT. It yields the protein CASSLWEYTEAFF.

This clonotype was detected ten times or more. The rearrangement joins TRBV7-9 to TRBJ2-3; the D gene is possibly TRBD1 (5 bases). Trimming shortened V by 3 bases and J by 3 bases, and 13 bases separated the two germline ends. The CDR3 is 15 residues long. Germline assignment: CDR1 SEHNR and CDR2 FQNEAQ (reference sequence). The CDR3: CASSFGGRVTDTQYF. CDR3 sequence (DNA): TGTGCCAGCAGCTTCGGCGGCAGGGTGACAGATACGCAGTATTTT.

This clonotype has at least ten counts. J is TRBJ2-5 and V is TRBV7-2, with no clear D. The CDR3 totals 13 residues. Trimming took 5 bases from V and 5 from J, leaving 12 bases between them. CDR1 SGHTA and CDR2 FQGNSA come from the germline V gene. The CDR3 DNA sequence: TGTGCCAGCAGCCCACAAGCCGGCGAGACCCAGTACTTC. It specifies CASSPQAGETQYF.

V and J are TRBV12-3 or TRBV12-4 and TRBJ1-2; D unclear. V lost 1 base and J lost 3, with 6 bases in between. CDR3 length equals 13 residues. CDR3 in DNA: TGTGCCAGCAGTTTAGGGCAGGACTATGGCTACACCTTC. It yields the protein CASSLGQDYGYTF.